This T cell receptor (beta chain) was recorded in a study of tumor and adjacent non-tumor tissue in lung cancer. On the study more broadly: Aged about 31 to 85 years, patients included 10 men and 4 to 6 women with stage I to III disease.

Three rounds of nested PCR, following a modified ARM-PCR protocol, produced the TCRbeta library. TCRdb itself ran the multiplex PCR reads through MiXCR, one entry per CDR3 protein. The sample lists tens of thousands of distinct CDR3 sequences; 60% to 85% were seen once. This sample's RNA came from whole unsorted tissue. This CDR3 has 15 amino acids. Germline assignment: CDR1 MNHNY and CDR2 SVGAGI (reference sequence). This clonotype was observed once. At one of its ends the junction is not consistent with the germline gene, which may arise from a read error. The TCR comes from a woman in her forties or fifties with non-small cell lung cancer. The V call is TRBV6-6, the J call TRBJ2-5; maybe TRBD1 (5 bases). Sequencing was performed on lung tumor tissue. In DNA form, the CDR3 reads TGTGACAGCAGTTCCCAACCGACGGCTAGGGGGACCCAGTACTTC. It encodes CDSSSQPTARGTQYF.